A selection of T cell receptor beta chains follows, all from one sample in a study of cytomegalovirus exposure and HLA in healthy donors. Clones were read by immunoSEQ multiplex PCR, and TCRdb kept only the in-frame ones, dropping some. The sample shows around 86,000 clones, just over 75% of them seen only once. The sample comprised PBMCs. The receptors shown here come from a man aged 50 or older in good health and CMV-seropositive. Each CDR3 is given with its conserved first and last residue. Each record gives: J gene, V gene, D gene, clone size, CDR3 protein, CDR3 DNA. D genes are given only for firm matches. Clone size is not always given. Where it is, it says once, few, many or a class for expanded clones.

TRBJ1-4 TRBV19 . . CASSILSGEKLFF TGTGCCAGTAGTATCCTATCAGGGGAAAAACTGTTTTTT
TRBJ2-6 TRBV18 TRBD2 . CASSPPVGSGAYSGANVLTF TGTGCCAGCTCACCACCGGTGGGTAGCGGGGCTTACTCTGGGGCCAACGTCCTGACTTTC
TRBJ1-6 TRBV7-9 . . CSSSPARANSPLHF TGTTCCAGCAGTCCCGCGCGGGCTAATTCACCCCTCCACTTT
TRBJ2-1 TRBV7-2 . . CASSPGTHIDEQFF TGTGCCAGCAGCCCCGGGACTCATATCGATGAGCAGTTCTTC
TRBJ2-5 TRBV11-3 . few CASSSQGRETQYF TGTGCCAGCAGCTCGCAGGGAAGGGAGACCCAGTACTTC
TRBJ1-5 TRBV19 . few CASMQGTVNQPQHF TGTGCCAGTATGCAGGGGACGGTCAATCAGCCCCAGCATTTT
TRBJ2-3 TRBV18 . few CASSPLAGRSDTQYF TGTGCCAGCTCACCATTGGCGGGACGGTCAGATACGCAGTATTTT
TRBJ1-1 TRBV28 . . CASSADSPPEAFF TGTGCCAGCAGTGCCGACAGTCCGCCTGAAGCTTTCTTT
TRBJ1-1 TRBV10-3 . . CAISPGYTEAFF TGTGCCATCAGTCCAGGGTACACTGAAGCTTTCTTT
TRBJ1-5 TRBV9 TRBD1 . CASSVGGGDQPQHF TGTGCCAGCAGCGTAGGAGGGGGCGATCAGCCCCAGCATTTT
TRBJ2-5 TRBV5-6 TRBD2 once CASSRSLGAGGETQYF TGTGCCAGCAGCCGCTCTTTGGGGGCGGGAGGAGAGACCCAGTACTTC
TRBJ2-3 TRBV4-3 TRBD2 . CASSHQAGGTTDTQYF TGCGCCAGCAGCCATCAAGCGGGAGGGACCACAGATACGCAGTATTTT
TRBJ2-1 TRBV18 . . CASSPAGWWDNEQFF TGTGCCAGCTCACCCGCGGGCTGGTGGGACAATGAGCAGTTCTTC
TRBJ2-1 TRBV6-1 . . CASRQASNNEQFF TGTGCCAGTCGGCAGGCATCTAACAATGAGCAGTTCTTC
TRBJ2-3 TRBV13 TRBD1 . CASSLFTGTASTDTQYF TGTGCCAGCAGCTTATTCACCGGGACAGCTAGCACAGATACGCAGTATTTT
TRBJ1-5 TRBV28 TRBD1 . CASSGDREHQPQHF TGTGCCAGCAGTGGTGACAGGGAACACCAGCCCCAGCATTTT
TRBJ2-1 TRBV5-1 . . CASSDRLDEQFF TGCGCCAGCAGCGACCGACTGGATGAGCAGTTCTTC